Following are 16 T cell receptor beta chains from one sample sequenced in a study of cytomegalovirus exposure and HLA in healthy donors. A multiplex PCR was run with 60 Vbeta primers and 13 Jbeta primers. Clones were read by immunoSEQ multiplex PCR, and TCRdb kept only the in-frame ones, dropping some. The sample comprises 100,000 or so clones, 60% to 80% of which are singletons, and roughly 3.2% rests with the top ten. The specimen sequenced was PBMCs. These receptor sequences come from a man aged 25-45 years in good health and CMV-seronegative.

The chain couples TRBV2 to TRBJ2-5, with D uncertain. CDR1 is SNHLY and CDR2 is FYNNEI in the germline V gene. The CDR3 contains 14 residues. Trimming shortened V by 4 bases and J by 4 bases, and 13 bases separated the two germline ends. CDR3 nucleotide sequence: TGTGCCAGCAGTGTCGGCGGTTCGGGAGAGACCCAGTACTTC. Amino acids: CASSVGGSGETQYF.

The CDR3 loop is CASSKGLVETQYF. The DNA for the CDR3 is TGTGCCAGCAGTAAAGGACTAGTTGAGACCCAGTACTTC. The J gene is TRBJ2-5, the V gene TRBV28; 7 nucleotides line up with TRBD2. The ends lost 5 bases at V and 5 bases at J; junction bases unmatched: 5. The V gene's germline CDR1 is MDHEN and CDR2 SYDVKM. The CDR3 covers 13 residues.

This chain joins TRBV2 and TRBJ2-5; 10 bases are shared with TRBD2. The CDR3 spans 16 residues. From germline, CDR1 is SNHLY and CDR2 FYNNEI. The junction had 12 bases not matched to a gene; V was cut back by 7 bases and J by 4 bases. CDR3 sequence reads: CASKISLAGVRETQYF. CDR3 bases: TGTGCCAGCAAGATATCTCTAGCGGGAGTGCGAGAGACCCAGTACTTC.

This chain joins TRBV7-3 and TRBJ2-3, with TRBD1 identical over 8 bases. This CDR3 spans 15 amino acids. Germline V gives CDR1 SGHTA, CDR2 FQGTGA. V was pared by 4 bases and J by 5 bases, with 8 bases of the junction left unmatched. The CDR3 DNA follows: TGTGCCAGCAGCTGGGGGGACAGGACGGGAGATACGCAGTATTTT. As protein: CASSWGDRTGDTQYF.

The rearrangement links TRBV28 to TRBJ2-6; TRBD1 matches at 9 bases. CDR1 and CDR2 (germline): MDHEN, SYDVKM. V lost 6 bases, J lost 2 bases, and 20 bases stayed unmatched. This CDR3 comprises 21 residues. CDR3 sequence reads: CASRAWGRQGEILPGANVLTF. The CDR3 DNA sequence: TGTGCCAGCAGGGCCTGGGGTCGACAGGGGGAGATTTTACCTGGGGCCAACGTCCTGACTTTC. The full variable domain, with the rest looked up from reference TRBV28 and TRBJ2-6, is DVKVTQSSRYLVKRTGEKVFLECVQDMDHENMFWYRQDPGLGLRLIYFSYDVKMKEKGDIPEGYSVSREKKERFSLILESASTNQTSMYLCASRAWGRQGEILPGANVLTFGAGSRLTVL.

The table lists this clone with a few counts. This chain uses TRBV27 with TRBJ2-5, with a possible D match to TRBD1 (6 bases). CDR3 length: 15 amino acids. The germline gives CDR1 MNHEY, CDR2 SMNVEV (reference sequence). The V gene lost 6 bases and the J gene lost 4 bases, with 18 bases spanning the gap. DNA of the CDR3: TGTGCCAGCAGCCCCACAGGGAGTAATCGAGAGACCCAGTACTTC. This codes for CASSPTGSNRETQYF.

Remarks on this clone: This CDR3 fails to terminate in the conserved phenylalanine or tryptophan, so it likely reflects a read error. The CDR3 sequence: CASSPRDRGLYEQYL. In DNA, the CDR3 is TGTGCCAGCAGTCCTCGGGACAGGGGGCTTTACGAGCAGTACCTC. The genes are TRBV28 and TRBJ2-7; 12 nucleotides line up with TRBD1. This CDR3 comprises 15 residues. The V gene's germline CDR1 is MDHEN and CDR2 SYDVKM. V was clipped by 5 bases and J by 4 bases; unmatched bases: 6.

The chain is built from TRBV5-1 and TRBJ2-7; no clear D. V dropped 4 bases and J dropped 3 bases, with 5 bases sitting between them. CDR1 is SGHRS, CDR2 YFSETQ, per germline. This CDR3 contains 11 residues. CDR3 in amino acids: CASSQDYEQYF. The CDR3 bases are TGCGCCAGCAGCCAGGACTACGAGCAGTACTTC.

The rearrangement joins TRBV28 to TRBJ2-3; 12 bases are shared with TRBD2. The V and J ends lost 2 bases and 2 bases, in that order; junction bases with no gene match: 11. The CDR3 runs to 19 residues. Germline V gives CDR1 MDHEN, CDR2 SYDVKM. CDR3 in amino acids: CASSLPYLAGGIITDTQYF. CDR3 nucleotide sequence: TGTGCCAGCAGTTTACCCTATCTAGCGGGAGGGATTATCACAGATACGCAGTATTTT.

The chain links TRBV6-1 to TRBJ1-2, with 11 bases identical to TRBD1. The V gene's germline CDR1 is MNHNS and CDR2 SASEGT. The CDR3 loop spans 15 amino acids. After removal of 5 bases from V and 4 bases from J, the junction contained 6 bases not matched to a gene. Here the CDR3 DNA reads TGTGCCAGCAGTCCAGGACAGGGGGCCGTCTATGGCTACACCTTC. Its protein is CASSPGQGAVYGYTF.

This chain connects TRBV7-2 to TRBJ2-1, with TRBD2 identical over 10 bases. CDR3 size: 17 residues. The V segment lost 3 bases and the J segment 5 bases; nucleotides outside the gene matches: 10. CDR1 is SGHTA, CDR2 FQGNSA, per germline. The DNA for the CDR3 is TGTGCCAGCAGCTTGATAGCGGGAGGACGCACCAACAATGAGCAGTTCTTC. Translated, it gives CASSLIAGGRTNNEQFF.

The sample holds one count of this clone. The chain carries TRBV18 and TRBJ2-5, with D maybe TRBD1 (6 bases). CDR3 size: 15 residues. CDR1 KGHSH and CDR2 LQKENI come from the germline V gene. Trimming left V 3 bases short and J 4 bases short, with 15 bases between. CDR3 in amino acids: CASSPSQGSGETQYF. In nucleotides, the CDR3 is TGTGCCAGCTCACCTTCACAGGGTAGTGGAGAGACCCAGTACTTC.

The gene calls are TRBV7-3 and TRBJ2-5, with 8 bases lining up with TRBD1. Trimming took 3 bases from V and 4 from J; bases not matched to a gene: 1. There are 13 residues in the CDR3. Germline V gene sequence: CDR1 SGHTA, CDR2 FQGTGA. The CDR3 sequence is CASSFDRGETQYF. CDR3 DNA sequence: TGTGCCAGCAGCTTCGACAGGGGAGAGACCCAGTACTTC.

The chain joins TRBV10-3 to TRBJ1-5, with D tentatively TRBD1 (5 bases). The CDR3 totals 14 residues. The germline V gene has CDR1 ENHRY and CDR2 SYGVKD. The ends were cut back, 3 bases at V and 3 bases at J, with 9 bases in the middle. CDR3: CAISDGGNNQPQHF. The DNA for the CDR3 is TGTGCCATCAGTGATGGGGGGAACAATCAGCCCCAGCATTTT.

This clone was counted between two and nine times. This chain uses TRBV11-3 with TRBJ2-3; D might be TRBD2 (6 bases). V dropped 4 bases and J dropped 5 bases, with 10 bases sitting between them. Germline-derived CDR1 and CDR2 are SGHNT and YENEEA. The CDR3 has 13 residues. CDR3 nucleotide sequence: TGTGCCAGCAGCTCGGGACTGAGAGATACGCAGTATTTT. Its protein product is CASSSGLRDTQYF. Using reference TRBV11-3 and TRBJ2-3 for the parts outside the CDR3, the full variable domain is EAGVVQSPRYKIIEKKQPVAFWCNPISGHNTLYWYLQNLGQGPELLIRYENEEAVDDSQLPKDRFSAERLKGVDSTLKIQPAELGDSAVYLCASSSGLRDTQYFGPGTRLTVL.

This rearrangement joins TRBV7-2 to TRBJ1-6, with unresolved D. Between the trimmed V and J ends, which lost 1 base and 3 bases, there was a span of 7 bases. This CDR3 is 15 amino acids long. Germline V gene sequence: CDR1 SGHTA, CDR2 FQGNSA. The CDR3 sequence: CASSLDSLYNSPLHF. As DNA, the CDR3 is TGTGCCAGCAGCTTAGACAGTCTCTATAATTCACCCCTCCACTTT.